These 12 T cell receptor beta chains were all obtained from the same sample, sequenced in a study of cytomegalovirus exposure and HLA in healthy donors. PCR involved 60 Vbeta and 13 Jbeta primers. Method: immunoSEQ multiplex PCR; TCRdb's copy keeps in-frame clones and lacks some. This sample yields about 110,000 clones, of which 65% are seen a single time; around 4% belongs to the top ten. Specimen: PBMCs. These TCRs come from a man aged 30 to 45 in good health and CMV-seropositive.

This clone appeared a few times. The J gene is TRBJ2-3, the V gene TRBV7-5; the table's D gene call, TRBD2, was not cross checked with the DNA. TRBV7-5 counts as a pseudogene. The CDR3 is 14 amino acids. The CDR3 bases are TGTGCCAGAAGCATCCCAGGACTGGGAGATACGCAGTATTTT. It translates to CARSIPGLGDTQYF.

The gene calls are TRBV30 and TRBJ2-7; perhaps TRBD2 as D (5 bases). CDR1 is GTSNPN and CDR2 is SVGIG in the germline V gene (reference sequence). This CDR3 region has 10 residues. Trimming stripped 6 bases from V and 6 bases from J, with 9 bases between. The CDR3 DNA reads TGTGCCTGCGGGGTACTCGAGCAGTACTTC. It translates to CACGVLEQYF.

The J gene is TRBJ2-3, the V gene TRBV6-6; D call uncertain. Deletions cut 6 bases from V and 6 bases from J, with 16 bases between. The CDR3 is 14 amino acids. CDR1 and CDR2 from the germline V gene are MNHNY and SVGAGI (reference sequence). This CDR3 reads CASSRPPNSDTQYF. For the CDR3, the DNA is TGTGCCAGCAGCCGTCCTCCCAACTCGGATACGCAGTATTTT.

The chain couples TRBV15 to TRBJ2-7; 8 bases match TRBD1. Germline V gene data show CDR1 as LNHNV and CDR2 as YYDKDF (reference sequence). The CDR3 has 14 residues. The junction had 8 bases not matched to a gene; V was cut back by 3 bases and J by 7 bases. The CDR3 protein is CATSRDRVVTEQYF. The DNA for the CDR3 is TGTGCCACCAGCAGGGACAGGGTTGTAACAGAGCAGTACTTC.

The chain is built from TRBV5-1 and TRBJ2-3; 7 bases map to TRBD1. The CDR3 is 14 residues long. Germline CDR1 and CDR2: SGHRS and YFSETQ. Trimming at V came to 1 base and at J to 4 bases, leaving 3 bases not matched to a gene. CDR3 DNA sequence: TGCGCCAGCAGCTTGACCACAGGGGCAGATACGCAGTATTTT. Translation: CASSLTTGADTQYF.

This clone was seen only a few times. This chain connects TRBV29-1 to TRBJ1-1; unclear D gene. CDR1 is SQVTM and CDR2 is ANQGSEA in the germline V gene. This CDR3 spans 11 amino acids. Trimming removed 6 bases from V and 1 base from J, with 6 bases in between. CDR3 bases: TGCAGCGTATCGGGGAACACTGAAGCTTTCTTT. Its protein is CSVSGNTEAFF.

The chain couples TRBV6-1 to TRBJ2-1; 8 bases are a match to TRBD2. Losses at the gene ends were 10 bases for V and 4 bases for J; bases not matched to a gene: 9. Germline-derived CDR1 and CDR2 are MNHNS and SASEGT. This CDR3 spans 14 amino acids. The CDR3 DNA sequence: TGTGCCACTACAAGCGGGGGCCTATACAATGAGCAGTTCTTC. Protein product: CATTSGGLYNEQFF.

The chain recombines TRBV5-1 with TRBJ2-2; no definite D call. This CDR3 has 13 amino acids. Germline V lookup: CDR1 SGHRS, CDR2 YFSETQ. V dropped 6 bases and J dropped 6 bases, with 12 bases sitting between them. CDR3 nucleotide sequence: TGCGCCAGCACGGTCGATCTTCCCGGGGAGCTGTTTTTT. As protein: CASTVDLPGELFF.

V is TRBV18 and J is TRBJ1-2; D is possibly TRBD1 (5 bases). The CDR3 totals 13 residues. In germline, CDR1 is KGHSH, CDR2 LQKENI. V was cut by 5 bases and J by 5 bases, with 12 bases left in between. CDR3 residues: CASSAGESYGYTF. The CDR3, as DNA: TGTGCCAGCTCAGCGGGGGAATCTTATGGCTACACCTTC. Full variable domain (rest looked up from reference TRBV18 and TRBJ1-2): NAGVMQNPRHLVRRRGQEARLRCSPMKGHSHVYWYRQLPEEGLKFMVYLQKENIIDESGMPKERFSAEFPKEGPSILRIQQVVRGDSAAYFCASSAGESYGYTFGSGTRLTVV.

This chain links TRBV6-1 with TRBJ2-3; 9 nucleotides match TRBD1. There are 15 residues in the CDR3. The ends lost 5 bases at V and 4 bases at J; junction bases unmatched: 7. CDR1 is MNHNS and CDR2 is SASEGT in the germline V gene. The CDR3 DNA reads TGTGCCAGCAGTACGACAGGGGGGGGCGCAGATACGCAGTATTTT. It encodes CASSTTGGGADTQYF.

The genes are TRBV6-1 and TRBJ1-2, with a possible D match to TRBD1 (5 bases). Germline-derived CDR1 and CDR2 are MNHNS and SASEGT. The CDR3 covers 14 residues. Trimming took off 5 bases at V and 3 bases at J, with 13 bases between the two ends. The CDR3 sequence is CASSQRGADYGYTF. DNA of the CDR3: TGTGCCAGCAGTCAGCGGGGCGCAGACTATGGCTACACCTTC.

This clone was observed a single time. Other DNA variants within this sample encode the same CDR3. The CDR3 coding sequence is TGTGCCAGCAGTGGGACAGGGGATCAGCCCCAGCATTTT. Protein: CASSGTGDQPQHF. The chain uses TRBV2 and TRBJ1-5, with 9 bases fitting TRBD1. V lost 4 bases to trimming and J lost 5 bases; unmatched junction nucleotides: 0. CDR1 and CDR2 (germline): SNHLY, FYNNEI. This CDR3 region has 13 residues.